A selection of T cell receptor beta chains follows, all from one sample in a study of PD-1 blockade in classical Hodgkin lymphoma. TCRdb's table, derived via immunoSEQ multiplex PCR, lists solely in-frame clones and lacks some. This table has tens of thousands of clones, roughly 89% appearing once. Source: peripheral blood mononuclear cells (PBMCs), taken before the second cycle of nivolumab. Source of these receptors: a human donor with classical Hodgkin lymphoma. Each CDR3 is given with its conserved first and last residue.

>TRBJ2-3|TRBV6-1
CASSRTRDTQYF
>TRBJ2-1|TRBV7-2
CASSLAFEQFF
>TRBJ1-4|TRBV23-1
CASSQQGGGKTVF
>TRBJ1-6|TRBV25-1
CASSEYWAVESPLHF
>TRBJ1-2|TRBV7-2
CASSLAPTNDYGYTF
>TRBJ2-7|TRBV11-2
CASSKGRAYEQYF
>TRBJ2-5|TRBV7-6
CASSYFRGVAKETQYF
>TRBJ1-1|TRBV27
CASSLSTGSGNTEAFF
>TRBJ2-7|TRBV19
CASSMASTVPYEQYF
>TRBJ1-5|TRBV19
CASTGALNQPQHF
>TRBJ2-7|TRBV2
CATTIRDRVYEQYF
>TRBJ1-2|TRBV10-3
CAISEEYPGYTF
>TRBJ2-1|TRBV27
CASSTTRGGAYNEQFF
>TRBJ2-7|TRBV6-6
CASSFPAGGFYEQYF
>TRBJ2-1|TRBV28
CASSLRTGGLDEQFF
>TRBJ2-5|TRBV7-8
CASSLVVPRDRGETQYF
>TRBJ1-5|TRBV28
CASSLFPVNQPQHF
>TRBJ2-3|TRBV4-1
CASSQDKTTDTQYF
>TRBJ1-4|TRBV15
CATSSRDGNEKLFF
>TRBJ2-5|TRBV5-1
CASSLMGETQYF
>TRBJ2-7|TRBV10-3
CAISPPRTGPGHEQYF
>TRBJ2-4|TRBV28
CANSLMGTGNKNIQYF
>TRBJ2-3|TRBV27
CASSYGGLTQYF
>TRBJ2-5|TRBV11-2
CASSRYRGETQYF
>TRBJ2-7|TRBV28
CASSLRGAGYEQYF
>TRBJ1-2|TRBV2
CASSEEALINYGYTF
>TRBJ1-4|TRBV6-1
CASRPGNEKLFF
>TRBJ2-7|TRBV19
CASSIGGFYEQYF
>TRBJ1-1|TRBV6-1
CASSTPGNEAFF
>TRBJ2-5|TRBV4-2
CASSQALAGEETQYF
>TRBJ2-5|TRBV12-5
CATGFNRSPWAQETQYF
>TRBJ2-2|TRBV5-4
CASSSPGYAGELFF
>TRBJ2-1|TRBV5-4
CASTLGLAGGYNEQFF
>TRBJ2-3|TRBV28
CASRVVSVGADTQYF
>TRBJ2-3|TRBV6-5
CASSYSTGTRRDTQYF
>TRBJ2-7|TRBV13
CASSSGTGLAYEQYF
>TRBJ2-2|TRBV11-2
CASSFPTYTGELFF
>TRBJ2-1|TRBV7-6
CASSLGQNYLSAGNYNEQFF
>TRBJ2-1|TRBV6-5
CASRPGPQIANEQFF
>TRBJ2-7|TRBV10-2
CASSEGQGSYEQYF
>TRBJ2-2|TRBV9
CASSPRTTNTGELFF
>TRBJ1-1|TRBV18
CASSHANTEAFF
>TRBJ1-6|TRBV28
CASRGASPLHF
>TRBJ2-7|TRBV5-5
CASSLKTGGADEQYF
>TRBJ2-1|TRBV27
CASSTGRIAGAHNEQFF
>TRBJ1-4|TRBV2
CASSVGVGTNEKLFF
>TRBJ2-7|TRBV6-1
CASSEAPGEGYEQYF
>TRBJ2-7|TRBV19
CASSRDTLQEQYF
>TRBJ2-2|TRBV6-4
CASSDTGGNTGELFF
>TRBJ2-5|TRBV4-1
CASSLNRGRETQYF
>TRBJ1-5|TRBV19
CASKPTGRFNQPQHF